The rows below give T cell receptor beta chains drawn from one sample of a study of T-cell reconstitution after alpha-beta-depleted transplantation in children. MiXCR, run by TCRdb on the PCR reads, gives a single entry per CDR3 protein. This sample has approximately 350,000 distinct CDR3 sequences; roughly 15% occur once, and the top ten carry 3.5% to 4.5%. Here the sequenced sample was PBMCs, taken from the stem cell graft. The receptors were gathered from a human donor who donated a stem cell graft to a child with Fanconi anemia. The conserved cysteine and the conserved F or W are not part of the CDR3 here. Fields, in order: V gene, J gene, CDR3 protein.

TRBV7-2	TRBJ2-3	ASNRASGGVDTQY
TRBV29-1	TRBJ2-1	SVFVGPINEQF
TRBV5-1	TRBJ2-3	ASSYEQGTDTQY
TRBV12-3/TRBV12-4	TRBJ1-3	ASSWGWEASSGNTIY
TRBV7-9	TRBJ1-1	ASSEMSTEAF
TRBV12-3/TRBV12-4	TRBJ2-5	ASSPRGLAGVQETQY
TRBV12-3/TRBV12-4	TRBJ1-1	ASSLTAGYTEAF
TRBV30	TRBJ2-7	AWKKEGQIDEQY
TRBV20-1	TRBJ1-5	SALGVGNQPQH
TRBV6-2/TRBV6-3	TRBJ1-5	ASRQHDGRNQPQH
TRBV20-1	TRBJ1-6	SARDTMRSPLH
TRBV3-1	TRBJ2-3	ASSQDIASDTQY
TRBV6-5	TRBJ2-2	ASSYDEGTGELF
TRBV10-3	TRBJ2-2	ATGTTNTGELF
TRBV5-8	TRBJ2-3	ASSLQSSGTTDTQY
TRBV28	TRBJ1-5	ASSPPRPPQH
TRBV6-2/TRBV6-3	TRBJ1-5	ASSLEAVNQPQH
TRBV4-3	TRBJ2-3	ASSQDLSGGPLDTQY
TRBV6-1	TRBJ1-4	ASTLTTGVGEKLF
TRBV6-1	TRBJ1-3	ASRKVAGNTIY